The rows below give T cell receptor beta chains drawn from one sample of a study of blood T cell repertoires in COVID-19. This table comes from immunoSEQ multiplex PCR, and its TCRdb copy is limited to in-frame clones, with some not included. The sample consists of about 200,000 clones, roughly 91% of them appearing once. The sequenced sample was PBMCs or T cells enriched from blood (not recorded which). These receptors all come from a woman between 25 and 40 years old with acute COVID-19. The CDR3 runs from the conserved cysteine through the conserved F or W. The order of the fields is D gene, J gene, clone size, V gene, CDR3 protein, CDR3 DNA. D genes are given only for firm matches. Where a row states a size, it is once, few, many or the class of an expanded clone; other rows omit it.

TRBD1	TRBJ1-3	.	TRBV5-1	CASSYLSRGLTGNTIYF	TGCGCCAGCAGCTACTTGAGCAGGGGGCTAACTGGAAACACCATATATTTT
TRBD1	TRBJ1-2	once	TRBV27	CASRSGTGGSGGYTF	TGTGCCAGCAGATCCGGGACAGGGGGCTCGGGCGGCTACACCTTC
TRBD1	TRBJ2-7	.	TRBV5-4	CASSSQGHPYEQYF	TGTGCCAGCAGTTCACAGGGGCATCCCTACGAGCAGTACTTC
.	TRBJ2-7	.	TRBV30	CAWSGGLYEQYF	TGTGCCTGGAGTGGAGGGTTGTACGAGCAGTACTTC
.	TRBJ1-4	once	TRBV30	CAWSNQGRDVKLFF	TGTGCCTGGAGTAATCAGGGCAGGGATGTAAAACTGTTTTTT
.	TRBJ1-3	.	TRBV5-1	CASSPHLEGDNNSGNTIYF	TGCGCCAGCAGCCCCCACCTAGAAGGGGACAACAACTCTGGAAACACCATATATTTT
.	TRBJ1-4	.	TRBV7-7	CASSPGGGWLRKTVF	TGTGCCAGCAGCCCAGGAGGAGGGTGGCTGAGAAAAACTGTTTTT
.	TRBJ1-1	.	TRBV18	CASSPSGGYRDLNTEAFF	TGTGCCAGCTCACCGTCGGGGGGGTACAGGGACCTGAACACTGAAGCTTTCTTT
.	TRBJ2-3	.	TRBV11-2	CASSLGRDTQYF	TGTGCCAGCAGCTTAGGTAGAGATACGCAGTATTTT
TRBD2	TRBJ2-2	.	TRBV20-1	CSASRSPGLALTGELFF	TGCAGTGCTAGTCGCAGCCCGGGACTAGCCCTCACCGGGGAGCTGTTTTTT
TRBD1	TRBJ1-2	.	TRBV18	CASSPDRGSPRGDGYTF	TGTGCCAGCTCACCGGACAGGGGCTCCCCCCGAGGCGATGGCTACACCTTC
.	TRBJ2-5	.	TRBV9	CASSAYGGGEETQYF	TGTGCCAGCAGCGCCTACGGAGGGGGGGAGGAGACCCAGTACTTC
TRBD1	TRBJ1-1	.	TRBV10-3	CAISDRTGITEAFF	TGTGCCATCAGTGACCGGACAGGGATCACTGAAGCTTTCTTT
TRBD1	TRBJ2-7	few	TRBV4-2	CASSPGTGDYEQYF	TGTGCCAGCAGCCCTGGGACAGGGGACTACGAGCAGTACTTC
.	TRBJ1-5	.	TRBV19	CASSIDVLEGGQPQHF	TGTGCCAGTAGTATTGACGTTTTGGAGGGAGGTCAGCCCCAGCATTTT
.	TRBJ2-2	.	TRBV27	CASSLGVNTGELFF	TGTGCCAGCAGTTTAGGAGTAAACACCGGGGAGCTGTTTTTT
.	TRBJ1-1	.	TRBV30	CAWSVVGGLRAEAFF	TGTGCCTGGAGCGTCGTCGGGGGACTAAGGGCTGAAGCTTTCTTT
.	TRBJ2-1	.	TRBV5-1	CASSPNGGHEQFF	TGCGCCAGCAGCCCAAACGGAGGGCATGAGCAGTTCTTC
TRBD1	TRBJ1-2	.	TRBV5-1	CASSLGRDSYGYTF	TGCGCCAGCAGCTTAGGCCGGGACAGCTATGGCTACACCTTC
.	TRBJ2-7	.	TRBV18	CASSPRVGPQTYEQYF	TGTGCCAGCTCACCCAGGGTAGGGCCCCAAACCTACGAGCAGTACTTC
.	TRBJ1-6	.	TRBV6-2/TRBV6-3	CASSSRGYNSPLHF	TGTGCCAGCAGTTCCCGGGGATATAATTCACCCCTCCACTTT
.	TRBJ2-7	.	TRBV20-1	CSAYAGKEQYF	TGCAGTGCTTATGCAGGGAAGGAGCAGTACTTC
.	TRBJ1-4	.	TRBV19	CASTPTGLNEKLFF	TGTGCCAGTACGCCAACAGGGCTAAATGAAAAACTGTTTTTT
TRBD1	TRBJ2-7	once	TRBV9	CASSVGDRRRLLHEQYF	TGTGCCAGCAGCGTAGGGGACAGGAGGCGACTACTGCACGAGCAGTACTTC
.	TRBJ2-2	.	TRBV4-3	CASSQDSHRGELFF	TGCGCCAGCAGCCAAGATAGTCACCGCGGGGAGCTGTTTTTT
.	TRBJ1-5	.	TRBV18	CASSPTGHGNQPQHF	TGTGCCAGCTCACCAACAGGGCATGGCAATCAGCCCCAGCATTTT
TRBD1	TRBJ1-2	.	TRBV14	CASSRDRGNYGYTF	TGTGCCAGCAGCCGGGACAGGGGTAACTATGGCTACACCTTC
TRBD1	TRBJ1-1	once	TRBV4-1	CASSQGGQVRTEAFF	TGCGCCAGCAGCCAAGGGGGACAGGTAAGAACTGAAGCTTTCTTT
.	TRBJ2-7	once	TRBV19	CASSMGRVQEQYF	TGTGCCAGTAGTATGGGCAGGGTTCAAGAGCAGTACTTC
TRBD2	TRBJ2-2	once	TRBV27	CASSLWDYSNTGELFF	TGTGCCAGCAGTTTGTGGGACTACTCGAACACCGGGGAGCTGTTTTTT
.	TRBJ1-2	once	TRBV2	CASSRQSYGYTF	TGTGCCAGCAGTCGACAGTCATATGGCTACACCTTC
.	TRBJ1-1	.	TRBV19	CASSTTGDTEAFF	TGTGCCAGTAGTACCACAGGAGACACTGAAGCTTTCTTT
.	TRBJ1-3	.	TRBV28	CASQGSGNTIYF	TGTGCCAGTCAGGGTTCTGGAAACACCATATATTTT
.	TRBJ1-2	.	TRBV13	CASSGREIYGYTF	TGTGCCAGCAGTGGCAGGGAAATCTATGGCTACACCTTC
TRBD1	TRBJ1-6	.	TRBV5-1	CASSTGQGNSPLHF	TGCGCCAGCAGCACCGGACAGGGTAATTCACCCCTCCACTTT
TRBD1	TRBJ1-5	.	TRBV19	CASSPLTGGNQPQHF	TGTGCCAGTAGTCCCTTGACAGGGGGCAATCAGCCCCAGCATTTT
TRBD1	TRBJ2-1	.	TRBV7-3	CASSLGGTGREEQFF	TGTGCCAGCAGCTTAGGAGGGACAGGGCGGGAGGAGCAGTTCTTC
.	TRBJ1-5	.	TRBV30	CAWKGEGNQPQHF	TGTGCCTGGAAAGGTGAGGGCAATCAGCCCCAGCATTTT
.	TRBJ2-3	.	TRBV10-3	CAISEAGLTDTQYF	TGTGCCATCAGTGAGGCGGGACTCACAGATACGCAGTATTTT
.	TRBJ2-6	.	TRBV9	CASSATGTGANVLTF	TGTGCCAGCAGCGCCACGGGAACCGGGGCCAACGTCCTGACTTTC
TRBD1	TRBJ2-7	.	TRBV5-1	CASSLAGTGSPYEQYF	TGCGCCAGCAGCTTGGCAGGGACAGGGTCCCCCTACGAGCAGTACTTC
.	TRBJ1-1	.	TRBV21-1	CASSKLAGRANTEAFF	TGTGCCAGCAGCAAACTGGCAGGGAGGGCGAACACTGAAGCTTTCTTT
.	TRBJ2-5	.	TRBV7-9	CASSLETQGTQYF	TGTGCCAGCAGCTTAGAGACGCAGGGGACCCAGTACTTC
.	TRBJ2-7	once	TRBV27	CASSVVRDYEQYF	TGTGCCAGCAGTGTCGTGCGGGACTACGAGCAGTACTTC
TRBD1	TRBJ2-7	.	TRBV5-5	CASSLEGTGLYEQYF	TGTGCCAGCAGCTTGGAGGGGACAGGTTTATACGAGCAGTACTTC
TRBD1	TRBJ1-3	.	TRBV11-2	CASSRTRDRASVGNTIYF	TGTGCCAGCAGCCGGACTAGGGACAGGGCGTCTGTGGGAAACACCATATATTTT
TRBD1	TRBJ1-4	.	TRBV6-5	CASSPPGQTNEKLFF	TGTGCCAGCAGCCCACCGGGACAGACTAATGAAAAACTGTTTTTT
.	TRBJ1-5	.	TRBV6-5	CASSYAVGGNQPQHF	TGTGCCAGCAGTTACGCTGTAGGGGGCAATCAGCCCCAGCATTTT
TRBD2	TRBJ2-7	.	TRBV11-2	CASSPLAGGEQYF	TGTGCCAGCAGCCCCTTAGCCGGGGGGGAGCAGTACTTC
TRBD1	TRBJ1-2	.	TRBV5-4	CASSLLGQGRSGYGYTF	TGTGCCAGCAGCCTGCTGGGACAGGGACGAAGCGGCTATGGCTACACCTTC
TRBD1	TRBJ1-1	.	TRBV5-4	CASSPGGQGRTEAFF	TGTGCCAGCAGCCCTGGAGGACAGGGTAGAACTGAAGCTTTCTTT
.	TRBJ2-1	.	TRBV9	CASSGGDGHNEQFF	TGTGCCAGCAGCGGGGGGGACGGGCACAATGAGCAGTTCTTC
TRBD1	TRBJ1-2	.	TRBV5-1	CASSNRTGGAENYGYTF	TGCGCCAGCAGCAATCGGACAGGGGGCGCGGAAAACTATGGCTACACCTTC